This T cell receptor (beta chain) was documented in a study of Ad26.COV2.S vaccination and SARS-CoV-2 variants. Study as a whole: The vaccine Ad26.COV2.S was put into the muscle once, or twice with 56 days between. Regarding the study as a whole: Placebo and vaccine recipients had non-spike TCR breadth that was similar.

Notes on this clone: The antigen is undetermined.

V shed 4 bases, J shed 1 base, and the junction held 1 base outside the gene matches. This CDR3 contains 14 residues. The germline V gene encodes CDR1 SGHTA and CDR2 FQGTGA. The treatment denotes: some 20 received Ad26.COV2.S at low or high dose, single or two shots; roughly five received placebo; per-sample allocation not given. Sampling happened 63 days after the first vaccine or placebo injection. Ad26 vector vaccine expressed Wuhan-strain SARS-CoV-2 spike. The repertoire was sequenced with immunoSEQ multiplex PCR; TCRdb's copy has only in-frame clones and lacks some. The sample consists of around 340,000 clones, roughly nine tenths of them appearing once.

The sample in question was peripheral blood, obtained in a trial of Ad26.COV2.S vaccine versus placebo. The TCR comes from a person aged 18 to 59 who received the Ad26.COV2.S COVID-19 vaccine or a placebo. V is TRBV7-3 and J is TRBJ1-1; TRBD1 agrees at 9 bases. Here the CDR3 reads CASSWDRANTEAFF. The CDR3, as DNA: TGTGCCAGCAGCTGGGACAGGGCGAACACTGAAGCTTTCTTT.